The 19 T cell receptor beta chains given below trace back to one sample, sequenced in a study of cytomegalovirus exposure and HLA in healthy donors. The PCR was carried out with 60 Vbeta primers and 13 Jbeta primers. The data were produced by immunoSEQ multiplex PCR, yet TCRdb's version contains in-frame clones alone and is incomplete. The data hold about 120,000 clones, with roughly 72% observed a single time. Sequencing was performed on PBMCs. These receptors came from a woman in her forties in good health and CMV-seropositive.

The sample holds one count of this clone. The genes are TRBV29-1 and TRBJ2-7; D perhaps matches TRBD1 (6 bases). The CDR3 contains 12 residues. Deletions cut 7 bases from V and 0 bases from J, with 10 bases between. Germline lookup yields CDR1 SQVTM and CDR2 ANQGSEA. The CDR3 DNA reads TGCAGCGCCACAGGGCCCTCCTACGAGCAGTACTTC. Its translation: CSATGPSYEQYF.

The chain employs TRBV7-2 and TRBJ1-5; the match to TRBD1 covers 9 bases. V was clipped by 1 base and J by 9 bases; unmatched bases: 7. CDR1 is SGHTA, CDR2 FQGNSA, per germline. The CDR3 has 15 residues. CDR3 protein: CASSLEPGQGVPQHF. CDR3 in DNA: TGTGCCAGCAGCTTAGAGCCGGGACAGGGAGTGCCCCAGCATTTT.

The gene calls are TRBV28 and TRBJ1-2, with 10 bases matching TRBD1. V gave up 7 bases and J gave up 8 bases; unmatched junction bases: 19. Looked up from germline, CDR1 is MDHEN and CDR2 is SYDVKM. This CDR3 region has 17 residues. In nucleotides, the CDR3 is TGTGCCAGCATCTTAGGACAGGGGGTTCGCCCGCGCTGGGGCTACACCTTC. It yields the protein CASILGQGVRPRWGYTF.

This clone came up a few times. Other nucleotide sequences from this sample produce the same CDR3. V gene TRBV27 combines with J gene TRBJ1-2; tentatively, D is TRBD1 (5 bases). Germline CDR1 and CDR2: MNHEY and SMNVEV (reference sequence). The germline V and J ends were trimmed by 6 bases and 7 bases, with 15 bases remaining between them. The CDR3 consists of 13 residues. This CDR3 is CASRVGAGSGYTF. For the CDR3, the DNA is TGTGCCAGCAGGGTTGGGGCAGGGTCTGGCTACACCTTC.

The DNA of the CDR3 is TGCGCCAGCAGAGCGGCGGGGGCGACCTCCTACAATGAGCAGTTCTTC. This gives the protein CASRAAGATSYNEQFF. The gene calls are TRBV5-1 and TRBJ2-1, with D maybe TRBD2 (7 bases). The germline gives CDR1 SGHRS, CDR2 YFSETQ. V was shortened by 5 bases and J by 0 bases, with 15 bases between the two germline ends. There are 16 residues in the CDR3.

The chain couples TRBV18 to TRBJ1-1; possible D gene TRBD1, 6 bases. The CDR3 has 14 amino acids. The V and J ends lost 2 bases and 5 bases respectively, with 12 bases between them. The V gene's germline CDR1 is KGHSH and CDR2 LQKENI. The CDR3 sequence: CASSPVQGLTEAFF. DNA for the CDR3: TGTGCCAGCTCACCAGTTCAGGGGCTGACTGAAGCTTTCTTT. Together with reference TRBV18 and TRBJ1-1, the CDR3 gives the full variable domain: NAGVMQNPRHLVRRRGQEARLRCSPMKGHSHVYWYRQLPEEGLKFMVYLQKENIIDESGMPKERFSAEFPKEGPSILRIQQVVRGDSAAYFCASSPVQGLTEAFFGQGTRLTVV.

This sequence joins TRBV27 and TRBJ2-5; 9 positions agree with TRBD1. From germline, CDR1 is MNHEY and CDR2 SMNVEV (reference sequence). After removal of 5 bases from V and 2 bases from J, the junction contained 12 bases not matched to a gene. The CDR3 contains 17 residues. CDR3 region: CASSPAGTGMGQETQYF. The CDR3 DNA reads as TGTGCCAGCAGTCCCGCCGGGACAGGGATGGGGCAAGAGACCCAGTACTTC.

This clone was observed a single time. The rearrangement links TRBV4-1 to TRBJ1-1, with D tentatively TRBD1 (6 bases). Trimming left V 1 base short and J 1 base short, with 19 bases between. Germline V CDR1 and CDR2: MGHRA, YSYEKL. This CDR3 has 18 residues. CDR3 protein: CASSQGALRVTGNTEAFF. CDR3 nucleotide sequence: TGCGCCAGCAGCCAAGGGGCCTTAAGGGTGACAGGGAACACTGAAGCTTTCTTT.

This chain joins TRBV18 and TRBJ1-2, with D perhaps matching TRBD1 (5 bases). The germline CDR1 and CDR2 sequences are KGHSH and LQKENI. This CDR3 has 14 residues. The V and J ends lost 0 bases and 3 bases respectively, with 8 bases between them. CDR3 nucleotides: TGTGCCAGCTCACCACCGGTCAGGGACTATGGCTACACCTTC. Encoded protein: CASSPPVRDYGYTF.

In this sample, this clone turned up a few times. The chain has TRBV28 and TRBJ1-5; 7 positions agree with TRBD1. The CDR3 covers 14 residues. The ends lost 7 bases at V and 2 bases at J; junction bases unmatched: 5. CDR1 and CDR2 from the germline V gene are MDHEN and SYDVKM. CDR3 in amino acids: CASTQGGGNQPQHF. The CDR3, as DNA: TGTGCCAGCACTCAGGGGGGAGGCAATCAGCCCCAGCATTTT.

The V call is TRBV4-3, the J call TRBJ2-7; 14 bases map to TRBD2. The germline gives CDR1 LGHNA, CDR2 YSLEER. V gave up 2 bases and J gave up 5 bases; unmatched junction bases: 2. This CDR3 has 15 amino acids. The CDR3 nucleotides are TGCGCCAGCAGCCAACGGGGACTAGCGGGGGACGAGCAGTACTTC. Its translation is CASSQRGLAGDEQYF.

V is TRBV4-1 and J is TRBJ1-6, with D hard to call. The germline V gene has CDR1 MGHRA and CDR2 YSYEKL. This CDR3 is 13 amino acids long. Deletions cut 0 bases from V and 10 bases from J, with 7 bases between. CDR3 loop: CASSQDGRSPLHF. In DNA form, the CDR3 reads TGCGCCAGCAGCCAAGATGGGCGATCACCCCTCCACTTT.

V and J are TRBV4-1 and TRBJ1-4; tentatively, D is TRBD1 (5 bases). The V and J ends lost 5 bases and 8 bases respectively, with 18 bases between them. In germline, CDR1 is MGHRA, CDR2 YSYEKL. The CDR3 runs 15 residues. The CDR3 spells CASSALWGVGEKLFF. Here the CDR3 DNA reads TGCGCCAGCAGCGCTCTTTGGGGGGTCGGGGAAAAACTGTTTTTT.

The CDR3 reads CASSIPGGASGNTIYF. The CDR3 DNA is TGTGCCAGTAGTATCCCAGGGGGCGCAAGTGGAAACACCATATATTTT. V gene TRBV19 combines with J gene TRBJ1-3; TRBD1 matches 8 bases. Germline V gene sequence: CDR1 LNHDA, CDR2 SQIVND (reference sequence). This CDR3 has 16 amino acids. V was pared by 3 bases and J by 3 bases, with 7 bases of the junction left unmatched. The full variable domain, its missing parts supplied by reference TRBV19 and TRBJ1-3, is DGGITQSPKYLFRKEGQNVTLSCEQNLNHDAMYWYRQDPGQGLRLIYYSQIVNDFQKGDIAEGYSVSREKKESFPLTVTSAQKNPTAFYLCASSIPGGASGNTIYFGEGSWLTVV.

This chain joins TRBV11-3 and TRBJ2-3; a weak D match, TRBD2 (5 bases). Trimming shortened V by 6 bases and J by 2 bases, and 12 bases separated the two germline ends. CDR1 and CDR2 (germline): SGHNT, YENEEA. There are 14 residues in the CDR3. CDR3 sequence reads: CASRPTTNTDTQYF. The CDR3 DNA sequence: TGTGCCAGCAGGCCGACTACGAACACAGATACGCAGTATTTT.

J is TRBJ1-1 and V is TRBV9, with 7 nucleotides matching TRBD1. The length of the CDR3 is 15 residues. V dropped 3 bases and J dropped 2; count of bases not matched to a gene: 7. The germline V gene encodes CDR1 SGDLS and CDR2 YYNGEE. The DNA for the CDR3 is TGTGCCAGCAGCGCAAACAACAGGGGAAACACTGAAGCTTTCTTT. Its protein is CASSANNRGNTEAFF.

V is TRBV5-8 and J is TRBJ2-7; the D gene is possibly TRBD2 (6 bases). The V gene lost 7 bases and the J gene lost 1 base, with 15 bases spanning the gap. Germline lookup yields CDR1 SGHTS and CDR2 YDEGEE. The CDR3 loop spans 14 amino acids. The CDR3 DNA sequence: TGTGCCAGCCCTACCGGAGGGGCTTCCTACGAGCAGTACTTC. It is translated as CASPTGGASYEQYF.

This clone was recorded once. The chain has TRBV14 and TRBJ2-1, with D uncertain. The CDR3 runs 14 residues. V shed 2 bases and J shed 10 bases, with 15 bases lying between them. Germline CDR1 and CDR2: SGHDN and FVKESK. The CDR3 DNA reads as TGTGCCAGCAGCCAAAGGTTAGATTACGGGGAGCAGTTCTTC. Its protein product is CASSQRLDYGEQFF.

V is TRBV29-1 and J is TRBJ2-1; TRBD1 matches 8 bases. The J segment lost 7 bases and the V segment lost 6 bases, leaving 8 bases of the junction unmatched. The germline V gene encodes CDR1 SQVTM and CDR2 ANQGSEA. The CDR3 is made up of 13 amino acids. DNA of the CDR3: TGCAGCGTGACAGGGGCGGCCTGGAATGAGCAGTTCTTC. Amino acids: CSVTGAAWNEQFF.